What follows are 28 T cell receptor beta chains derived from one specimen sequenced in a study of siplizumab effects on memory and regulatory T cells. Sequencing used immunoSEQ multiplex PCR; TCRdb keeps in-frame clones, though not all of them. The sample has 110,000 or so clones, 93% seen once; the top ten hold about 0.16%. Sequenced sample: non-Treg CD4+ T cells sorted from blood. The receptor source for this set is a human donor in good health.

The chain links TRBV6-6 to TRBJ1-2; no reliable D call. CDR1 and CDR2 from the germline V gene are MNHNY and SVGAGI (reference sequence). The CDR3 runs to 13 residues. Trimming took off 2 bases at V and 5 bases at J, with 9 bases between the two ends. The DNA for the CDR3 is TGTGCCAGCAGTTACCAGGAGCGGTATGGCTACACCTTC. This encodes CASSYQERYGYTF.

The chain uses TRBV28 and TRBJ1-6; no clear D. This CDR3 comprises 16 residues. Germline V gives CDR1 MDHEN, CDR2 SYDVKM. The germline V and J ends were trimmed by 7 bases and 4 bases, with 17 bases remaining between them. The CDR3 nucleotides are TGTGCCAGCACCACCCCCCGCGGGAGATATAATTCACCCCTCCACTTT. This translates into CASTTPRGRYNSPLHF.

The chain employs TRBV6-1 and TRBJ2-7; D gene unclear. The V end was cut by 4 bases, the J end by 7 bases, with 8 bases between. The CDR3 has 11 residues. CDR1 MNHNS and CDR2 SASEGT come from the germline V gene. The CDR3 loop reads CASSVTREQYF. CDR3 DNA: TGTGCCAGCAGTGTAACGAGGGAGCAGTACTTC.

This chain joins TRBV29-1 and TRBJ1-1; 8 nucleotides line up with TRBD1. Germline V CDR1 and CDR2: SQVTM, ANQGSEA. The CDR3 contains 12 residues. With V trimmed by 7 bases and J by 3 bases, 4 bases remained unmatched. CDR3 sequence (DNA): TGCAGCGCAGGGGGCGCGGACACTGAAGCTTTCTTT. Encoded protein: CSAGGADTEAFF.

The chain uses TRBV29-1 and TRBJ1-2; perhaps TRBD1 as D (5 bases). The V end lost 4 bases, the J end lost 8 bases, and 11 bases lay between the germline ends. Germline V gives CDR1 SQVTM, CDR2 ANQGSEA. There are 11 residues in the CDR3. CDR3 amino acids: CSVGQGRGYTF. CDR3 sequence (DNA): TGCAGCGTTGGGCAGGGTAGAGGCTACACCTTC. Variable domain in full (rest from reference TRBV29-1 and TRBJ1-2): SAVISQKPSRDICQRGTSLTIQCQVDSQVTMMFWYRQQPGQSLTLIATANQGSEATYESGFVIDKFPISRPNLTFSTLTVSNMSPEDSSIYLCSVGQGRGYTFGSGTRLTVV.

The genes are TRBV7-9 and TRBJ2-5, with 7 bases matching TRBD1. The CDR3 loop spans 15 amino acids. The trim removed 4 bases at V and 1 base at J, leaving 6 bases unmatched. Germline V gene lookup returns CDR1 SEHNR and CDR2 FQNEAQ (reference sequence). DNA of the CDR3: TGTGCCAGCAGCTGGTGGGACAGCCTCCAAGAGACCCAGTACTTC. The encoded protein is CASSWWDSLQETQYF.

The chain recombines TRBV6-6 with TRBJ1-6, with 7 bases matching TRBD1. The CDR3 covers 15 residues. Germline lookup yields CDR1 MNHNY and CDR2 SVGAGI (reference sequence). Trimming took 6 bases from V and 7 from J; bases not matched to a gene: 9. The DNA of the CDR3 is TGTGCCAGCAGAAAACCGGGACAGCCCAATTCACCCCTCCACTTT. It encodes CASRKPGQPNSPLHF.

This chain connects TRBV7-6 to TRBJ2-3, with 9 bases that match TRBD2. V shed 1 base and J 0 bases; nucleotides not matched to a gene: 11. The length of the CDR3 is 19 residues. CDR1 is SGHVS, CDR2 FNYEAQ, per germline. In DNA, the CDR3 is TGTGCCAGCAGCTTAGTGGGGGTTAGCGGGGGCTCTAGCACAGATACGCAGTATTTT. It translates to CASSLVGVSGGSSTDTQYF.

The V and J genes are TRBV30 and TRBJ2-3; tentatively, D is TRBD1 (5 bases). This CDR3 region has 16 residues. Germline V CDR1 and CDR2: GTSNPN, SVGIG (reference sequence). V was pared by 0 bases and J by 5 bases, with 18 bases between. CDR3 amino acids: CAWSVLVGRVEDTQYF. CDR3 DNA: TGTGCCTGGAGTGTTCTGGTAGGCAGGGTAGAAGATACGCAGTATTTT.

With respect to this clone: The same CDR3 can be traced to other DNA sequences in this sample. CDR3 residues: CASRGRETQYF. In nucleotides, the CDR3 is TGTGCCAGCAGGGGCAGGGAGACCCAGTACTTC. The rearrangement uses TRBV6-6 and TRBJ2-5, with D unresolved. There are 11 residues in the CDR3. The germline V and J ends were trimmed by 6 bases and 5 bases, with 7 bases remaining between them. The germline gives CDR1 MNHNY, CDR2 SVGAGI (reference sequence).

This clone has a handful of counts. This sequence joins TRBV30 and TRBJ1-3; weak D call: TRBD1 (5 bases). With 4 bases removed from V and 2 bases from J, the gap between germline ends came to 6 bases. Looked up from germline, CDR1 is GTSNPN and CDR2 is SVGIG (reference sequence). There are 12 residues in the CDR3. CDR3 amino acids: CAWTGTGNTIYF. The CDR3 nucleotides read TGTGCCTGGACAGGGACTGGAAACACCATATATTTT. The full variable domain, with the rest looked up from reference TRBV30 and TRBJ1-3, is SQTIHQWPATLVQPVGSPLSLECTVEGTSNPNLYWYRQAAGRGLQLLFYSVGIGQISSEVPQNLSASRPQDRQFILSSKKLLLSDSGFYLCAWTGTGNTIYFGEGSWLTVV.

The chain links TRBV4-3 to TRBJ1-1, with no clear D. V lost 4 bases and J 0 bases, leaving 9 bases between the germline ends. The germline CDR1 and CDR2 sequences are LGHNA and YSLEER. CDR3 size: 14 residues. CDR3 sequence reads: CASSLKFMNTEAFF. The CDR3 nucleotides are TGCGCCAGCAGCCTGAAGTTTATGAACACTGAAGCTTTCTTT.

V gene TRBV9 combines with J gene TRBJ2-3; D is possibly TRBD2 (6 bases). The CDR3 runs 14 residues. CDR1 and CDR2 (germline): SGDLS, YYNGEE. V was shortened by 2 bases and J by 3 bases, with 10 bases between the two germline ends. CDR3 nucleotide sequence: TGTGCCAGCAGCGTGGACTACCAAACAGATACGCAGTATTTT. Translated, it gives CASSVDYQTDTQYF.

Here the CDR3 reads CASSSGGAPETQYF. For the CDR3, the DNA is TGTGCCAGCAGCTCCGGGGGGGCCCCAGAGACCCAGTACTTC. This rearrangement joins TRBV5-5 to TRBJ2-5; 8 bases align to TRBD2. After removal of 3 bases from V and 4 bases from J, the junction contained 5 bases not matched to a gene. This CDR3 spans 14 amino acids. Germline-derived CDR1 and CDR2 are SGHKS and YYEKEE (reference sequence).

The chain is built from TRBV5-1 and TRBJ2-2; D is possibly TRBD1 (6 bases). The CDR3 contains 17 residues. V lost 3 bases to trimming and J lost 2 bases, with 17 bases between them. Germline V lookup: CDR1 SGHRS, CDR2 YFSETQ. The CDR3 DNA is TGCGCCAGCAGCTCCACCGGGGACACAACAAACACCGGGGAGCTGTTTTTT. Residues: CASSSTGDTTNTGELFF.

The chain links TRBV4-1 to TRBJ2-7; no firm D call. The CDR3 runs to 16 residues. Germline V CDR1 and CDR2: MGHRA, YSYEKL. V was pared by 4 bases and J by 4 bases, with 20 bases between. CDR3 region: CASSRQESLFTYEQYF. The CDR3 coding sequence is TGCGCCAGCAGCCGTCAGGAGTCTCTTTTTACTTACGAGCAGTACTTC.

This clone was observed a few times. The genes are TRBV27 and TRBJ2-7, with 9 bases fitting TRBD1. Looked up from germline, CDR1 is MNHEY and CDR2 is SMNVEV (reference sequence). The CDR3 runs 17 residues. V shed 5 bases and J 2 bases; nucleotides not matched to a gene: 13. The CDR3 DNA is TGTGCCAGCAGTCCCCGACCCGGGACAGGGAGGCCCTACGAGCAGTACTTC. Protein product: CASSPRPGTGRPYEQYF.

The V gene is TRBV5-1, the J gene TRBJ2-7; TRBD1 aligns across 7 bases. Germline CDR1 is SGHRS and CDR2 is YFSETQ. V trimming: 4 bases; J trimming: 5 bases; junction bases outside the gene matches: 15. The CDR3 spans 16 residues. CDR3 sequence: CASSPTAGQVNDEQYF. DNA for the CDR3: TGCGCCAGCAGCCCGACCGCCGGACAGGTTAACGACGAGCAGTACTTC.

This rearrangement joins TRBV5-1 to TRBJ1-3; 9 nucleotides match TRBD1. The germline V gene encodes CDR1 SGHRS and CDR2 YFSETQ. V dropped 4 bases and J dropped 2; count of bases not matched to a gene: 10. CDR3 length: 17 amino acids. Written as DNA, the CDR3 is TGCGCCAGCAGCCCACACTCCGGGACAGGGCCTGGAAACACCATATATTTT. Its translation is CASSPHSGTGPGNTIYF.

The chain has TRBV25-1 and TRBJ2-2; D possibly corresponds to TRBD1 (6 bases). This CDR3 region has 16 residues. Deletions cut 6 bases from V and 7 bases from J, with 21 bases between. Germline V lookup: CDR1 MGHDK, CDR2 SYGVNS. The CDR3 sequence is CASSHQLPGEHGELFF. As DNA, the CDR3 is TGTGCCAGCAGCCACCAACTTCCAGGGGAACACGGGGAGCTGTTTTTT.

This chain joins TRBV4-1 and TRBJ2-1, with TRBD2 as a possible D gene (6 bases). The CDR3 has 16 amino acids. Germline V gene data show CDR1 as MGHRA and CDR2 as YSYEKL. The V end lost 1 base, the J end lost 6 bases, and 16 bases lay between the germline ends. The CDR3, as DNA: TGCGCCAGCAGCCAAGTTGGCCGGGAGAGGAGCAATGAGCAGTTCTTC. This encodes CASSQVGRERSNEQFF.

The rearrangement joins TRBV7-9 to TRBJ1-2, with D possibly TRBD1 on 5 matching bases. This CDR3 spans 15 amino acids. The V end was cut by 2 bases, the J end by 1 base, with 11 bases between. Germline CDR1 is SEHNR and CDR2 is FQNEAQ (reference sequence). Written as DNA, the CDR3 is TGTGCCAGCAGCTTATCGTCAGGGTTTAACTATGGCTACACCTTC. It codes for CASSLSSGFNYGYTF.

This chain joins TRBV7-8 and TRBJ2-5; D not certain. Trimming took 1 base from V and 4 from J, leaving 7 bases between them. CDR3 size: 13 residues. CDR1 is SGHVS and CDR2 is FQNEAQ in the germline V gene. The DNA for the CDR3 is TGTGCCAGCAGCTTAGTTCCCCCAGAGACCCAGTACTTC. Protein product: CASSLVPPETQYF.

The V call is TRBV11-2, the J call TRBJ1-2; D possibly corresponds to TRBD1 (5 bases). Germline loops: CDR1 SGHAT, CDR2 FQNNGV. Deletions cut 1 base from V and 6 bases from J, with 12 bases between. The CDR3 consists of 14 residues. CDR3 in DNA: TGTGCCAGCAGCTTAGTCGGGGGGAGAAATGGCTACACCTTC. It yields the protein CASSLVGGRNGYTF.

The J gene is TRBJ2-1, the V gene TRBV11-2; TRBD2 aligns across 9 bases. Germline-derived CDR1 and CDR2 are SGHAT and FQNNGV. Trimming cost V 1 base and J 7 bases; bases outside gene matches: 11. The CDR3 spans 17 residues. The CDR3 nucleotides are TGTGCCAGCAGCTTAGTTTCCGACGCGGGGGGGAGGAATGAGCAGTTCTTC. Protein sequence: CASSLVSDAGGRNEQFF.

The chain has TRBV5-6 and TRBJ1-6; D not resolved. Trimming removed 6 bases from V and 6 bases from J, with 10 bases in between. The germline gives CDR1 SGHDT, CDR2 YYEEEE. The CDR3 extends over 13 amino acids. This chain's CDR3 is CASTVGFNSPLHF. In DNA form, the CDR3 reads TGTGCCAGCACCGTAGGTTTTAATTCACCCCTCCACTTT.

V gene TRBV2 combines with J gene TRBJ2-3, with D tentatively TRBD1 or TRBD2 (6 bases each). Trimming cost V 5 bases and J 5 bases, with 14 bases left between them. CDR3 length: 14 residues. The germline V gene encodes CDR1 SNHLY and CDR2 FYNNEI. CDR3 loop: CASSSEGGRDTQYF. The CDR3 nucleotides are TGTGCCAGCAGTTCGGAGGGGGGCAGAGATACGCAGTATTTT.

This chain connects TRBV21-1 to TRBJ1-1; TRBD1, the table's D call, lacks a check against the DNA. TRBV21-1 is designated a pseudogene. The CDR3 spans 15 residues. The CDR3 reads CASSNFTGGNTEAFF. CDR3 in DNA: TGTGCCAGCAGCAACTTCACAGGGGGGAACACTGAAGCTTTCTTT.